Listed here are 31 T cell receptor beta chains from one sample, sequenced in a study of T cells after posttransplantation cyclophosphamide. Assay used: immunoSEQ multiplex PCR; TCRdb lists only in-frame clones, some missing. The profile shows 15,000 to 19,000 clones, about four fifths of them singletons. Control samples came 1 year after myeloablative marrow transplants with methotrexate plus calcineurin inhibitor. Sequencing used PBMCs, obtained approximately 370 days after allogeneic stem cell transplant with calcineurin inhibitor and methotrexate. Receptor source: a male patient between 18 and 35 years old who received an allogeneic stem cell transplant from a related donor, was CMV-positive, and had no GVHD. Some T cells may arise from the graft donor.

The chain couples TRBV2 to TRBJ2-7; TRBD1 aligns across 8 bases. The CDR3 is 15 amino acids. Per germline, CDR1 SNHLY and CDR2 FYNNEI. V shed 5 bases and J 0 bases; nucleotides not matched to a gene: 6. CDR3 amino acids: CASSIGQGSSYEQYF. The CDR3 nucleotides read TGTGCCAGCAGTATCGGACAGGGCAGCTCCTACGAGCAGTACTTC.

The V and J genes are TRBV5-8 and TRBJ2-7, with TRBD1 identical over 10 bases. In germline, CDR1 is SGHTS, CDR2 YDEGEE. V shed 1 base, J shed 6 bases, and the junction held 7 bases outside the gene matches. The CDR3 sequence is 15 residues long. The CDR3 sequence: CASSLWTGGFVEQYF. The CDR3 DNA reads as TGTGCCAGCAGCTTGTGGACAGGGGGTTTCGTCGAGCAGTACTTC.

V gene TRBV28 combines with J gene TRBJ2-1; 7 positions match TRBD2. Germline CDR1 and CDR2: MDHEN and SYDVKM. The V gene end was trimmed by 3 bases and the J gene end by 6 bases; junction bases not matched to a gene: 5. The CDR3 has 14 amino acids. The CDR3 loop is CASSFQRESNEQFF. The CDR3 DNA follows: TGTGCCAGCAGTTTCCAGCGGGAATCCAATGAGCAGTTCTTC.

The J gene is TRBJ1-1, the V gene TRBV27, with D perhaps TRBD1 (5 bases). The CDR3 is 15 amino acids. With 6 bases removed from V and 1 base from J, the gap between germline ends came to 15 bases. The V gene's germline CDR1 is MNHEY and CDR2 SMNVEV (reference sequence). Here the CDR3 reads CASRKTTAKNTEAFF. The CDR3, as DNA: TGTGCCAGCAGAAAAACGACAGCAAAGAACACTGAAGCTTTCTTT.

The chain recombines TRBV4-1 with TRBJ1-1; TRBD1 matches at 7 bases. V trimming: 0 bases; J trimming: 4 bases; junction bases outside the gene matches: 2. The CDR3 spans 14 residues. The germline gives CDR1 MGHRA, CDR2 YSYEKL. CDR3 sequence (DNA): TGCGCCAGCAGCCAAGACAGGGGGTCCACTGAAGCTTTCTTT. Its translation: CASSQDRGSTEAFF.

In the case of this clone: The junction does not match germline at one end; this may be a read error. The sample has other DNA sequences that encode this CDR3 too. The chain combines TRBV9 with TRBJ1-6; 8 positions match TRBD1. The germline CDR1 and CDR2 sequences are SGDLS and YYNGEE. This CDR3 spans 15 amino acids. CDR3 bases: TGTGCCAGCACCCTAGGACAGGGTCGTAATTCCCCCCTCCACTTT. It specifies CASTLGQGRNSPLHF.

This chain uses TRBV7-8 with TRBJ2-1, with D possibly matching TRBD2 (5 bases). Trimming removed 0 bases at V and 9 bases at J, with 12 bases between. CDR1 and CDR2 (germline): SGHVS, FQNEAQ. CDR3 length: 14 residues. DNA for the CDR3: TGTGCCAGCAGCTTAGCGGGAGTCGTCGGTGAGCAGTTCTTC. This encodes CASSLAGVVGEQFF. Looking up the rest from reference TRBV7-8 and TRBJ2-1 gives the full variable domain: GAGVSQSPRYKVAKRGQDVALRCDPISGHVSLFWYQQALGQGPEFLTYFQNEAQLDKSGLPSDRFFAERPEGSVSTLKIQRTQQEDSAVYLCASSLAGVVGEQFFGPGTRLTVL.

In this sample, this clone turned up once. The rearrangement joins TRBV7-3 to TRBJ1-1, with a weak D call TRBD1 (5 bases). V was trimmed by 1 base and J by 10 bases, leaving 13 bases between them. The germline V gene has CDR1 SGHTA and CDR2 FQGTGA. CDR3 length equals 13 residues. The CDR3 sequence: CASSLRGEEGAFF. CDR3 nucleotide sequence: TGTGCCAGCAGCTTAAGGGGCGAGGAGGGAGCTTTCTTT.

The chain recombines TRBV6-5 with TRBJ2-1, with 8 bases fitting TRBD1. CDR1 and CDR2 from the germline V gene are MNHEY and SVGAGI. J gave up 5 bases and V 1 base, and 7 bases lay outside the gene matches. The CDR3 covers 16 residues. CDR3 protein: CASSYWAGGAHNEQFF. The CDR3 DNA is TGTGCCAGCAGTTACTGGGCAGGGGGCGCCCACAATGAGCAGTTCTTC.

The V call is TRBV5-6, the J call TRBJ2-3; D may be TRBD2 (5 bases). The ends were cut back, 0 bases at V and 2 bases at J, with 13 bases in the middle. The CDR3 consists of 16 residues. Germline values: CDR1 SGHDT, CDR2 YYEEEE. This CDR3 reads CASSLEWELNTDTQYF. The DNA of the CDR3 is TGTGCCAGCAGCTTGGAGTGGGAGTTGAACACAGATACGCAGTATTTT.

This chain links TRBV2 with TRBJ2-7; 9 bases line up with TRBD1. This CDR3 is built from 18 residues. J was trimmed by 2 bases and V by 4 bases; bases with no gene match: 15. Per germline, CDR1 SNHLY and CDR2 FYNNEI. CDR3 coding DNA: TGTGCCAGCAGTGGACCGGGACAGGGATTCGGGGGAACCTACGAGCAGTACTTC. It translates to CASSGPGQGFGGTYEQYF.

This clone appeared a few times. The rearrangement links TRBV6-6 to TRBJ1-4; D possibly corresponds to TRBD1 (6 bases). The germline V gene has CDR1 MNHNY and CDR2 SVGAGI (reference sequence). V dropped 2 bases and J dropped 5 bases, with 15 bases sitting between them. This CDR3 is 16 amino acids long. The CDR3 bases are TGTGCCAGCAGTTACATAGGACAGCACCGAAATGAAAAACTGTTTTTT. This encodes CASSYIGQHRNEKLFF.

The chain carries TRBV15 and TRBJ2-5; D remains unclear. Looked up from germline, CDR1 is LNHNV and CDR2 is YYDKDF (reference sequence). The V end was cut by 8 bases, the J end by 7 bases, with 8 bases between. CDR3 length equals 10 residues. DNA for the CDR3: TGTGCCACCCCCTCTCGGACCCAGTACTTC. It encodes CATPSRTQYF.

CDR3 nucleotides: TGTGCCAGCAGTCCACCCTACAGGGACAATGAGCAGTTCTTC. This encodes CASSPPYRDNEQFF. This chain uses TRBV28 with TRBJ2-1; D might be TRBD1 (6 bases). Trimming took off 5 bases at V and 5 bases at J, with 13 bases between the two ends. Germline V gives CDR1 MDHEN, CDR2 SYDVKM. The CDR3 extends over 14 amino acids.

The V and J genes are TRBV11-2 and TRBJ1-4, with no clear D. Trimming left V 5 bases short and J 8 bases short, with 12 bases between. Germline V CDR1 and CDR2: SGHAT, FQNNGV. This CDR3 spans 13 amino acids. The CDR3 is CASSPTQKEKLFF. The CDR3 DNA reads TGTGCCAGCAGCCCTACTCAAAAGGAAAAACTGTTTTTT.

The CDR3 DNA is TGCGCCAGCAGCCGACAGGGGGGTAGCGGGAGGGCCGAGGACGAGCAGTACTTC. Translation: CASSRQGGSGRAEDEQYF. This chain joins TRBV4-1 and TRBJ2-5; the match to TRBD2 covers 11 bases. The DNA end lines up better with TRBJ2-7; the J call may be wrong. Germline values: CDR1 MGHRA, CDR2 YSYEKL. The CDR3 has 18 amino acids.

The chain uses TRBV9 and TRBJ2-5; weak D call: TRBD1 (7 bases). The J call may not be correct, given that the DNA end is closer to TRBJ2-7. The CDR3 has 12 residues. CDR1 and CDR2 (germline): SGDLS, YYNGEE. CDR3 amino acids: CASSVRGDEQYF. The CDR3 bases are TGTGCCAGCAGCGTCAGGGGGGACGAGCAGTACTTC.

CDR3 region: CSVKTGQGTDTQYF. The CDR3 nucleotides read TGCAGCGTTAAGACAGGGCAGGGCACAGATACGCAGTATTTT. The chain joins TRBV29-1 to TRBJ2-3; 7 nucleotides match TRBD1. CDR1 is SQVTM, CDR2 ANQGSEA, per germline. Trimming removed 5 bases from V and 1 base from J; junction bases left unmatched: 6. The length of the CDR3 is 14 residues.

The chain has TRBV5-4 and TRBJ1-2; D is possibly TRBD1 (5 bases). Looked up from germline, CDR1 is SGHNT and CDR2 is YYREEE (reference sequence). V was pared by 0 bases and J by 4 bases, with 10 bases between. This CDR3 is 14 amino acids long. CDR3 sequence: CASSLVPTGYGYTF. The CDR3, as DNA: TGTGCCAGCAGCTTGGTCCCCACAGGCTATGGCTACACCTTC.

J is TRBJ2-5 and V is TRBV12-5; 9 nucleotides agree with TRBD1. The J call may be wrong; the DNA end is better matched by TRBJ2-7. This CDR3 is built from 13 residues. In germline, CDR1 is LGHNT, CDR2 FRNRAP. Here the CDR3 DNA reads TGTGCTAGTGGTTTAGGACAGGGGCTCGAGCAGTACTTC. Encoded protein: CASGLGQGLEQYF.

Note on this clone: One junction end disagrees with the germline gene, perhaps due to a read error. The chain employs TRBV6-1 and TRBJ2-1; a possible D gene is TRBD2 (7 bases). Germline V gene sequence: CDR1 MNHNS, CDR2 SASEGT. This CDR3 is 17 amino acids long. CDR3 residues: CASSEALRGATYSEQFF. The CDR3 DNA reads as TGTGCCAGCAGTGAAGCGCTTCGGGGGGCAACTTACAGTGAGCAGTTCTTC.

This chain links TRBV21-1 with TRBJ1-6; the DNA was not compared with TRBD1, the D call given in the table. TRBV21-1 constitutes a pseudogene. This CDR3 region has 13 residues. CDR3 amino acids: CASRDREDSPLHF. The DNA for the CDR3 is TGTGCCAGCAGGGACAGGGAAGATTCACCCCTCCACTTT.

V is TRBV4-2 and J is TRBJ2-7; the match to TRBD2 covers 15 bases. The CDR3 extends over 19 amino acids. Looked up from germline, CDR1 is LGHNA and CDR2 is YNFKEQ. After removal of 3 bases from V and 0 bases from J, the junction contained 9 bases not matched to a gene. The CDR3 sequence is CASSQVPGTSGGSSYEQYF. The CDR3 region has the DNA TGTGCCAGCAGCCAGGTTCCCGGGACTAGCGGGGGGAGCTCCTACGAGCAGTACTTC.

The CDR3 DNA sequence: TGCGCCAGCAGCTCGGGGACAGGCGGGGAGACCCAGTACTTC. This translates into CASSSGTGGETQYF. The chain combines TRBV5-1 with TRBJ2-5; 8 bases fit TRBD1. The CDR3 extends over 14 amino acids. J was trimmed by 5 bases and V by 3 bases; bases with no gene match: 6. Looked up from germline, CDR1 is SGHRS and CDR2 is YFSETQ.

This chain uses TRBV5-1 with TRBJ2-2, with D perhaps matching TRBD2 (5 bases). Germline V gene lookup returns CDR1 SGHRS and CDR2 YFSETQ. V dropped 1 base and J dropped 5 bases, with 27 bases sitting between them. The CDR3 consists of 20 residues. The CDR3 loop reads CASSLKWVPILAADTGELFF. CDR3 coding DNA: TGCGCCAGCAGCTTGAAATGGGTCCCAATTTTAGCAGCGGATACCGGGGAGCTGTTTTTT. Complete variable domain (other parts from reference TRBV5-1 and TRBJ2-2): KAGVTQTPRYLIKTRGQQVTLSCSPISGHRSVSWYQQTPGQGLQFLFEYFSETQRNKGNFPGRFSGRQFSNSRSEMNVSTLELGDSALYLCASSLKWVPILAADTGELFFGEGSRLTVL.

The J gene is TRBJ2-7, the V gene TRBV30, with 11 positions matching TRBD2. Germline V gene lookup returns CDR1 GTSNPN and CDR2 SVGIG (reference sequence). The V segment lost 5 bases and the J segment 0 bases; nucleotides outside the gene matches: 3. This CDR3 is built from 14 residues. The CDR3 region has the DNA TGTGCCTGGCGACTAGCGGGGTCCTCCTACGAGCAGTACTTC. This gives the protein CAWRLAGSSYEQYF. The full variable domain, with the rest looked up from reference TRBV30 and TRBJ2-7, is SQTIHQWPATLVQPVGSPLSLECTVEGTSNPNLYWYRQAAGRGLQLLFYSVGIGQISSEVPQNLSASRPQDRQFILSSKKLLLSDSGFYLCAWRLAGSSYEQYFGPGTRLTVT.

About this clone itself: The same CDR3 can be traced to other DNA sequences in this sample. The chain employs TRBV28 and TRBJ2-1; TRBD2 aligns across 15 bases. The trim removed 6 bases at V and 9 bases at J, leaving 6 bases unmatched. The CDR3 runs to 15 residues. Germline V gene lookup returns CDR1 MDHEN and CDR2 SYDVKM. CDR3 amino acids: CASSLGTSGRSEQFF. Written as DNA, the CDR3 is TGTGCCAGCAGCCTCGGGACTAGCGGGAGGAGTGAGCAGTTCTTC. The full variable domain, rest sourced from reference TRBV28 and TRBJ2-1, is DVKVTQSSRYLVKRTGEKVFLECVQDMDHENMFWYRQDPGLGLRLIYFSYDVKMKEKGDIPEGYSVSREKKERFSLILESASTNQTSMYLCASSLGTSGRSEQFFGPGTRLTVL.

The V gene is TRBV20-1, the J gene TRBJ1-3; no firm D call. The length of the CDR3 is 11 residues. Trimming stripped 7 bases from V and 2 bases from J, with 6 bases between. The germline CDR1 and CDR2 sequences are DFQATT and SNEGSKA (reference sequence). The CDR3 DNA reads as TGCAGTGTGAGGGCTGGAAACACCATATATTTT. This codes for CSVRAGNTIYF.

The chain employs TRBV19 and TRBJ2-7, with TRBD2 matching over 9 bases. V shed 2 bases, J shed 4 bases, and the junction held 12 bases outside the gene matches. CDR3 length equals 17 residues. Per the germline V gene, CDR1 is LNHDA and CDR2 is SQIVND (reference sequence). DNA of the CDR3: TGTGCCAGTAGTATACTCTCCGCGGGAGGGCCCACGTACGAGCAGTACTTC. This translates into CASSILSAGGPTYEQYF. The whole variable domain, remainder taken from reference TRBV19 and TRBJ2-7, is DGGITQSPKYLFRKEGQNVTLSCEQNLNHDAMYWYRQDPGQGLRLIYYSQIVNDFQKGDIAEGYSVSREKKESFPLTVTSAQKNPTAFYLCASSILSAGGPTYEQYFGPGTRLTVT.

V gene TRBV5-5 combines with J gene TRBJ1-2; possible D gene TRBD1, 6 bases. CDR3 length equals 13 residues. CDR1 is SGHKS and CDR2 is YYEKEE in the germline V gene (reference sequence). V dropped 4 bases and J dropped 4 bases, with 11 bases sitting between them. The CDR3 protein is CASSTSDSYGYTF. The CDR3 nucleotides read TGTGCCAGCAGCACCTCGGACAGCTATGGCTACACCTTC.

The chain is built from TRBV6-6 and TRBJ1-3, with 7 bases identical to TRBD1. CDR1 is MNHNY and CDR2 is SVGAGI in the germline V gene (reference sequence). The CDR3 extends over 15 amino acids. Unmatched junction bases numbered 5, after V lost 6 bases and J lost 0 bases. CDR3 amino acids: CASSWDRFSGNTIYF. CDR3 bases: TGTGCCAGCAGCTGGGACAGATTCTCTGGAAACACCATATATTTT.